The 6 T cell receptor beta chains given below trace back to one sample, sequenced in a study of blood T cell repertoires in COVID-19. Data came from immunoSEQ multiplex PCR; TCRdb stores just in-frame clones and leaves some out. Of around 260,000 clones in the sample, about 80% were seen once. The sample consisted of PBMCs or T cells enriched from blood (not recorded which). These receptors were obtained from a man aged 30-40 years with acute COVID-19.

The chain joins TRBV6-1 to TRBJ2-7, with 11 bases aligning to TRBD2. The CDR3 has 15 residues. Trimming cost V 2 bases and J 6 bases; bases outside gene matches: 6. Germline CDR1 MNHNS, CDR2 SASEGT. The CDR3 sequence: CASSEISGGAGEQYV. The CDR3 nucleotides read TGTGCCAGCAGTGAAATTAGCGGGGGGGCTGGCGAGCAGTACGTC.

J is TRBJ2-7 and V is TRBV7-8, with D perhaps matching TRBD2 (5 bases). This CDR3 contains 13 residues. CDR1 and CDR2 (germline): SGHVS, FQNEAQ. Trimming left V 1 base short and J 4 bases short, with 8 bases between. The CDR3 protein is CASSLVPGYEQYV. The CDR3 nucleotides read TGTGCCAGCAGCTTAGTCCCGGGGTACGAGCAGTACGTC.

The DNA of the CDR3 is TGTGCCAGCAGCCCCTACCAGGGGAGAAACACTGAAGCTTTCTTT. This encodes CASSPYQGRNTEAFF. The rearrangement uses TRBV7-9 and TRBJ1-1, with D maybe TRBD1 (6 bases). Germline CDR1 reads SEHNR; CDR2 reads FQNEAQ (reference sequence). Trimming took 5 bases from V and 2 from J, leaving 15 bases between them. The CDR3 length is 15 residues.

This clone has a single count. This chain connects TRBV24-1 to TRBJ1-1; D ambiguous. CDR3 length: 13 amino acids. The V end lost 1 base, the J end lost 4 bases, and 6 bases lay between the germline ends. Germline V CDR1 and CDR2: KGHDR, SFDVKD. The CDR3 region is CATSDFSGTEAFF. CDR3 DNA sequence: TGTGCCACCAGTGATTTTTCGGGCACTGAAGCTTTCTTT.

The chain couples TRBV5-1 to TRBJ2-1; D might be TRBD1 (6 bases). Germline CDR1 reads SGHRS; CDR2 reads YFSETQ. This CDR3 spans 14 amino acids. The V and J ends lost 3 bases and 11 bases respectively, with 18 bases between them. The CDR3 DNA follows: TGCGCCAGCAGCTATACTAAACCAGGGGAGAAGCAGTTCTTC. Its protein product is CASSYTKPGEKQFF.

V and J are TRBV6-1 and TRBJ2-3; D may be TRBD1 (5 bases). This CDR3 is built from 14 residues. With 1 base removed from V and 3 bases from J, the gap between germline ends came to 8 bases. The germline CDR1 and CDR2 sequences are MNHNS and SASEGT. CDR3: CASSEGRQTDTQYF. The CDR3 nucleotides are TGTGCCAGCAGTGAAGGGAGACAGACAGATACGCAGTATTTT.